This entry features one T cell receptor (beta chain) sequence. Assay: immunoSEQ multiplex PCR; the TCRdb copy retains only in-frame clones and omits some. The table includes tens of thousands of clones, around 94% detected once. The data originate from a study of technical replicates of blood from four donors. Sequencing used T cells isolated from PBMCs. The receptor was derived from a human donor in good health.

The DNA of the CDR3 is TGTGCCAGCAGTTATTCCGTACTTATGAACACTGAAGCTTTCTTT. It translates to CASSYSVLMNTEAFF. The chain joins TRBV6-5 to TRBJ1-1; D is unresolved. Germline V gene sequence: CDR1 MNHEY, CDR2 SVGAGI. This CDR3 has 15 residues. V lost 3 bases and J 0 bases, leaving 11 bases between the germline ends.